A single sample gave rise to the 4 T cell receptor beta chains below, sequenced in a study of CD8+ T cells in alopecia areata. Reverse transcription of extracted RNA yielded cDNA, which provided the sequencing template. Sequencing used immunoSEQ multiplex PCR; TCRdb keeps in-frame clones, though not all of them. The sample has 120,000 or so clones; about 57% are singletons. Sequencing used CD4+ T cells sorted from blood, obtained at week 0. The origin of the receptors is a human donor with alopecia areata.

The chain recombines TRBV25-1 with TRBJ1-2, with a weak D call TRBD1 (6 bases). Between the trimmed V and J ends, which lost 6 bases and 2 bases, there was a span of 13 bases. The CDR3 loop spans 14 amino acids. Germline V gives CDR1 MGHDK, CDR2 SYGVNS. The CDR3 here is CASRKSGVNYGYTF. The CDR3 DNA follows: TGTGCCAGCAGGAAATCAGGGGTGAACTATGGCTACACCTTC.

Only a few counts were recorded for this clone. The chain employs TRBV20-1 and TRBJ2-5; no definite D call. The CDR3 is made up of 11 amino acids. Between the trimmed V and J ends, which lost 5 bases and 2 bases, there was a span of 6 bases. Germline V gene lookup returns CDR1 DFQATT and CDR2 SNEGSKA (reference sequence). CDR3 DNA sequence: TGCAGTGCTCCCAAACAAGAGACCCAGTACTTC. This sequence encodes CSAPKQETQYF.

The V gene is TRBV6-5, the J gene TRBJ2-7, with 8 bases fitting TRBD2. From germline, CDR1 is MNHEY and CDR2 SVGAGI. V was clipped by 5 bases and J by 9 bases; unmatched bases: 12. This CDR3 is built from 14 residues. The CDR3 region has the DNA TGTGCCAGCAGTCCCGTCGGGGGGGTGTGGGTGCAGTACTTC. Amino acid sequence: CASSPVGGVWVQYF.

The gene calls are TRBV2 and TRBJ2-5; D is undetermined. Trimming shortened V by 6 bases and J by 7 bases, and 9 bases separated the two germline ends. There are 11 residues in the CDR3. Per the germline V gene, CDR1 is SNHLY and CDR2 is FYNNEI. The CDR3 sequence: CASSPKGTQYF. The DNA for the CDR3 is TGTGCCAGCAGCCCTAAAGGGACCCAGTACTTC.